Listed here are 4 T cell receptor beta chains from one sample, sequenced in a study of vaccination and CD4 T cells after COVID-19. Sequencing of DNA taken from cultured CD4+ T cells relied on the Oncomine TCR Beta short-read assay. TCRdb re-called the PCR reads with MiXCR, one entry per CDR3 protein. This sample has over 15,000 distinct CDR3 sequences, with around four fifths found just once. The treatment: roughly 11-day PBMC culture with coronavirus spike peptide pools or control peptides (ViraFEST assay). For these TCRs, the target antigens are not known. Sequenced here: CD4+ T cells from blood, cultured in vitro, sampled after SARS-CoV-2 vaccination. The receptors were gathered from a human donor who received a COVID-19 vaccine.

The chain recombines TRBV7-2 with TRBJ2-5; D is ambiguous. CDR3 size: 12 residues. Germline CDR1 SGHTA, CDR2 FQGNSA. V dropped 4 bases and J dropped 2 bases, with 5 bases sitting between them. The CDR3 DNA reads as TGTGCCAGCAGCTCCGATCAAGAGACCCAGTACTTC. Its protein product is CASSSDQETQYF.

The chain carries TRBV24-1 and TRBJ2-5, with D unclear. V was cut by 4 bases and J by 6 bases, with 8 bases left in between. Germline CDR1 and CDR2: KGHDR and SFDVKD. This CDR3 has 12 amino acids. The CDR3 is CATSDGGQTQYF. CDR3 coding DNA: TGTGCCACCAGTGACGGTGGTCAGACCCAGTACTTC.

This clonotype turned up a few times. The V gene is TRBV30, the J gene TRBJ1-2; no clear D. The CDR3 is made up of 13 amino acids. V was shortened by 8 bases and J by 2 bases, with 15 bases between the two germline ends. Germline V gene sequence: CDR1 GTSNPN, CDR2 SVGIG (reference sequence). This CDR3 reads CAGTGITNYGYTF. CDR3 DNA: TGTGCCGGAACCGGTATTACGAACTATGGCTACACCTTC.

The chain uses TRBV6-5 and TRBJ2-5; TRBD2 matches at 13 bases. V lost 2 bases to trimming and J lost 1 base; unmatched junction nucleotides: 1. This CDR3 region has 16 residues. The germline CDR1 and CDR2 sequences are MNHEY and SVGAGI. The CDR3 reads CASSYRTSGGQETQYF. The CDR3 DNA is TGTGCCAGCAGTTACCGGACTAGCGGGGGCCAAGAGACCCAGTACTTC.